This entry is about one T cell receptor beta chain. Its antigen is unidentified. TCRdb itself ran the reads through MiXCR, one entry per CDR3 protein. The sample contains tens of thousands of distinct CDR3 sequences, less than 25% of which appear only once. The V gene's germline CDR1 is SGHAT and CDR2 FQNNGV. Trimming took 5 bases from V and 9 from J; bases not matched to a gene: 9. The CDR3 totals 15 residues. This sample is part of a study of type 1 regulatory T cells. Study-wide results and caveats: Type 1 regulatory T cells had a more restricted TCR repertoire than non-type 1 regulatory T cells.

Sequencing input: cultured type 1 regulatory T (Tr1) cells, either the whole culture or a sorted fraction (not recorded which). This receptor was identified in a human donor in good health. The chain carries TRBV11-2 and TRBJ2-1; TRBD2 aligns across 11 bases. The CDR3 sequence is CASSPDSGRAGEQFF. CDR3 sequence (DNA): TGTGCCAGCAGCCCTGATAGCGGGAGGGCCGGTGAGCAGTTCTTC.